These 10 T cell receptor beta chains were all obtained from the same sample, sequenced in a study of technical replicates of blood from several donors. Profiled with immunoSEQ multiplex PCR; TCRdb holds only in-frame clones, not every one. The table lists around 89,000 clones, roughly 94% of them singletons. The sample consisted of T cells isolated from PBMCs. The receptors were sampled from a human donor in good health.

The chain couples TRBV18 to TRBJ2-1; 10 nucleotides agree with TRBD1. Germline-derived CDR1 and CDR2 are KGHSH and LQKENI. Trimming cost V 3 bases and J 11 bases; bases outside gene matches: 16. This CDR3 has 17 amino acids. The CDR3 protein is CASSPLPGTGVRNKQFF. CDR3 DNA sequence: TGTGCCAGCTCACCTTTACCCGGGACAGGGGTCAGAAATAAGCAGTTCTTC.

V usage is TRBV5-4 and J usage is TRBJ1-2; 7 bases map to TRBD1. From germline, CDR1 is SGHNT and CDR2 YYREEE (reference sequence). After removal of 2 bases from V and 4 bases from J, the junction contained 11 bases not matched to a gene. CDR3 length: 16 amino acids. For the CDR3, the DNA is TGTGCCAGCAGCTTTCATACGATGGGACAGCTCTATGGCTACACCTTC. Protein sequence: CASSFHTMGQLYGYTF.

The rearrangement links TRBV18 to TRBJ1-1; 7 positions match TRBD1. V was pared by 6 bases and J by 2 bases, with 15 bases of the junction left unmatched. The germline V gene encodes CDR1 KGHSH and CDR2 LQKENI. The CDR3 is 17 amino acids. The CDR3 is CASSLQDRVGTNTEAFF. The CDR3 DNA sequence: TGTGCCAGCTCCCTTCAAGACAGGGTTGGTACTAACACTGAAGCTTTCTTT.

The chain couples TRBV7-2 to TRBJ1-6, with D unclear. The V end lost 1 base, the J end lost 11 bases, and 12 bases lay between the germline ends. CDR1 is SGHTA, CDR2 FQGNSA, per germline. This CDR3 comprises 14 residues. CDR3 coding DNA: TGTGCCAGCAGCTTAGACGGGGTCTCGGCACCCCTCCACTTT. Its translation is CASSLDGVSAPLHF.

The chain carries TRBV28 and TRBJ2-7; the D is unclear. V shed 6 bases and J shed 2 bases, with 8 bases lying between them. The CDR3 totals 12 residues. Germline CDR1 MDHEN, CDR2 SYDVKM. DNA of the CDR3: TGTGCCAGCAGGACTGATGCCTACGAGCAGTACTTC. Translation gives CASRTDAYEQYF.

This chain joins TRBV7-8 and TRBJ2-1, with 11 positions matching TRBD2. The CDR3 has 16 residues. Germline V gene sequence: CDR1 SGHVS, CDR2 FQNEAQ. Trimming at V came to 0 bases and at J to 10 bases, leaving 8 bases not matched to a gene. The CDR3 DNA is TGTGCCAGCAGCTTAGCTGCACTAGCGGGGGTCCGCGAGCAGTTCTTC. It is translated as CASSLAALAGVREQFF. The entire variable domain, with the rest obtained from reference TRBV7-8 and TRBJ2-1, is as follows: GAGVSQSPRYKVAKRGQDVALRCDPISGHVSLFWYQQALGQGPEFLTYFQNEAQLDKSGLPSDRFFAERPEGSVSTLKIQRTQQEDSAVYLCASSLAALAGVREQFFGPGTRLTVL.

The chain has TRBV7-6 and TRBJ2-5, with 8 bases aligning to TRBD2. Trimming at V came to 1 base and at J to 4 bases, leaving 2 bases not matched to a gene. CDR3 length equals 14 residues. Germline CDR1 and CDR2: SGHVS and FNYEAQ. The CDR3 region has the DNA TGTGCCAGCAGCTTAGAAGCGGGGGTAGAGACCCAGTACTTC. Translated: CASSLEAGVETQYF.

The chain carries TRBV6-6 and TRBJ1-4; D is uncertain. V shed 2 bases and J shed 0 bases, with 7 bases lying between them. Germline loops: CDR1 MNHNY, CDR2 SVGAGI (reference sequence). There are 15 residues in the CDR3. CDR3 loop: CASSYSGSTNEKLFF. The CDR3, as DNA: TGTGCCAGCAGTTACAGTGGCTCAACTAATGAAAAACTGTTTTTT.

The chain uses TRBV27 and TRBJ2-1, with D possibly being TRBD2 (6 bases). Trimming pared 10 bases from V and 1 base from J, leaving 20 bases between. Germline V lookup: CDR1 MNHEY, CDR2 SMNVEV (reference sequence). The CDR3 extends over 16 amino acids. CDR3 protein: CATRSRSGYSYNEQFF. The CDR3 coding sequence is TGTGCCACTCGGTCTCGAAGCGGGTATTCCTACAATGAGCAGTTCTTC.

The CDR3 spells CASSDQGEREVTDTQYF. CDR3 bases: TGTGCCAGCAGTGACCAGGGGGAGCGGGAGGTCACAGATACGCAGTATTTT. The rearrangement joins TRBV6-4 to TRBJ2-3; 9 bases align to TRBD2. V gave up 2 bases and J gave up 2 bases; unmatched junction bases: 8. Germline V CDR1 and CDR2: MRHNA, SNTAGT. The CDR3 sequence is 17 residues long.